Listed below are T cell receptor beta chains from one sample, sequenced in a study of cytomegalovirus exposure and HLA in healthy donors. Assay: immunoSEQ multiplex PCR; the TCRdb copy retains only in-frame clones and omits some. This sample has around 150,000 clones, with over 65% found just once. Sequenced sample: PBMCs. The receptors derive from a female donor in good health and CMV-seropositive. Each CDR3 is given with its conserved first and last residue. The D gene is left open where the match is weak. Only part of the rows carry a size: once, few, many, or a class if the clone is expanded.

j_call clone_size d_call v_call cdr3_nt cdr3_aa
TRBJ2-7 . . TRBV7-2 TGTGCCAGCAGCCCCCGGGGAGGGGGAGGGTCCTACGAGCAGTACTTC CASSPRGGGGSYEQYF
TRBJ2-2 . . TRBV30 TGTGCCTGGAGGCCGGGACATAACACCGGGGAGCTGTTTTTT CAWRPGHNTGELFF
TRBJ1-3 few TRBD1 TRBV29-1 TGCAGCGTTATCGACAGGGGGAGAAACACCATATATTTT CSVIDRGRNTIYF
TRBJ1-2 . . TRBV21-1 TGTGCCAGCAGCAAGCAAGACAGCGCTACTAACTATGGCTACACCTTC CASSKQDSATNYGYTF
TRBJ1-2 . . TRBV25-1 TGTGCCAGCAGTGAACAGGGTGAGGCCGTTTATGGCTACACCTTC CASSEQGEAVYGYTF
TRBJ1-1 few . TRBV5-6 TGTGCCAGCAGCTGGACAGACATTAACACTGAAGCTTTCTTT CASSWTDINTEAFF
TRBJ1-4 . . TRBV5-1 TGCGCCAGCAGCTTAGGGGGAACTAATGAAAAACTGTTTTTT CASSLGGTNEKLFF
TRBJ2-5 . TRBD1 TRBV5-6 TGTGCCAGCAGCTTGACCAGGGGGCCTTTAGAGACCCAGTACTTC CASSLTRGPLETQYF
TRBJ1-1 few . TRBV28 TGTGCCAGCAGTGGAGGGGAATTCGGGGGCACTGAAGCTTTCTTT CASSGGEFGGTEAFF
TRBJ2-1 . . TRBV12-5 TGTGCTAGTGGTTTGGTACGAGGTGTATGGGGCTGGAAGAGCCGACGCTACAATGAGCAGTTCTTC CASGLVRGVWGWKSRRYNEQFF
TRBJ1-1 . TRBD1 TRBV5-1 TGCGCCAGCAGTGAGGGACAGGGGGTACGCACTGAAGCTTTCTTT CASSEGQGVRTEAFF
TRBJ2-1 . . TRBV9 TGTGCCAGCAGCGGGACAGTAGACAATGAGCAGTTCTTC CASSGTVDNEQFF
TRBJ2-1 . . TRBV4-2 TGTGCCAGCAGCCATTACGAGGCCTCAAGCTTCAATGAGCAGTTCTTC CASSHYEASSFNEQFF
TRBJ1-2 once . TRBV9 TGTGCCAGCAGCGTCGGCGGTGACTATGGCTACACCTTC CASSVGGDYGYTF
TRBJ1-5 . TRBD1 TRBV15 TGTGCCACCAGAATCCGACAGGGTCAAAATCAGCCCCAGCATTTT CATRIRQGQNQPQHF
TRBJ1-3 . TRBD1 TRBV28 TGTGCCAGCAGTTTGGGCCGGACAGGGCCTGGAAACACCATATATTTT CASSLGRTGPGNTIYF
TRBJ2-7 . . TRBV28 TGTGCCAGCAGTTTAATGGGGTCTGGGGGCGGGTACGAGCAGTACTTC CASSLMGSGGGYEQYF
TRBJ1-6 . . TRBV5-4 TGTGCCAGCAGCTCGGACAGTAGCAATTCACCCCTCCACTTT CASSSDSSNSPLHF
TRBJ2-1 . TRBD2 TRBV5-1 TGCGCCAGCAGCTTGCCGTCAGGGAGGGGAGATGAGCAGTTCTTC CASSLPSGRGDEQFF
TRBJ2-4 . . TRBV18 TGTGCCAGCTCACCAAACAAAGGGGGCATTCAGTACTTC CASSPNKGGIQYF
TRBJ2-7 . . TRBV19 TGTGCCAGTAGCCCCGGGGTTTCCCACGAGCAGTACTTC CASSPGVSHEQYF
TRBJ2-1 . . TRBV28 TGTGCCAGCAGTTTAGCGGGGGCTAGCTACAATGAGCAGTTCTTC CASSLAGASYNEQFF
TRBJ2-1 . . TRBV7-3 TGTGCCAGCAGCTTAACCTATTACAATGAGCAGTTCTTC CASSLTYYNEQFF
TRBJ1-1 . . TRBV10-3 TGTGCCATCAGTGACAGGGACACTGAAGCTTTCTTT CAISDRDTEAFF
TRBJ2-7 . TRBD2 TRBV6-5 TGTGCCAGCAGCCGCCCTAGCGGAGGCTCCTACGAGCAGTACTTC CASSRPSGGSYEQYF
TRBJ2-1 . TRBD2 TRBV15 TGTGCCACCAGCAGACACTCCATACTAGCGGGAGGGTACAATGAGCAGTTCTTC CATSRHSILAGGYNEQFF
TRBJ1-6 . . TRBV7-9 TGTGCCAGCAGCTTAGCCCGATCTAGCTCCTATAATTCACCCCTCCACTTT CASSLARSSSYNSPLHF
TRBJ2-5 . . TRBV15 TGTGCCACCAGCAGACGTCAAGAGACCCAGTACTTC CATSRRQETQYF
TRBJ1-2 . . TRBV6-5 TGTGCCAGCAGCCGTAATAACTATGGCTACACCTTC CASSRNNYGYTF
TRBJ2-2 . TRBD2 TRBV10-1 TGCGCCAGCAGTGTAGCGGGGACCTCGGGCACCGGGGAGCTGTTTTTT CASSVAGTSGTGELFF
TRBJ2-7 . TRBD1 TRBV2 TGTGCCAGCGGCCCCCCAGGGGGAACAGGGGAGCAGTACTTC CASGPPGGTGEQYF
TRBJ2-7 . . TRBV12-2 TGTGCAAGTCGCTTGGGTAGCGGGCCCCGTTTAAAGCAGTACTTC CASRLGSGPRLKQYF
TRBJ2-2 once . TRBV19 TGTGCCAGTTCCGCCCTGGGACACACGAACACCGGGGAGCTGTTTTTT CASSALGHTNTGELFF
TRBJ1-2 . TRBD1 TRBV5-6 TGTGCCAGCAGCTTCCCGACAGGGCACGGCTACACCTTC CASSFPTGHGYTF
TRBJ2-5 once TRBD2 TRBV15 TGTGCCACCAGCAGAGATCTTAGGGCGGGAGTAGAGCAAGAGACCCAGTACTTC CATSRDLRAGVEQETQYF
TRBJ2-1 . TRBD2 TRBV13 TGTGCCAGCAGCCTCGGACTAGCGGGGTACTACAATGAGCAGTTCTTC CASSLGLAGYYNEQFF